Given below is one T cell receptor (beta chain) in context. With 60 Vbeta and 13 Jbeta primers, the PCR was carried out. Authors' data handling: Counted up in a later analysis, unique TCR beta chains came to some 80 million, with some 9.9 million shared. Clones were sequenced by immunoSEQ multiplex PCR, and TCRdb holds only the in-frame ones, with some missing. V, J and clone size are those of that table, while D and trimming were read from the DNA. The sample carries 80,000 to 100,000 clones, about 78% recorded once. The sample belongs to a study of cytomegalovirus exposure and HLA in healthy donors. Study background: Prior work identified around 100 million unique TCR beta sequences in approximately 180 million T cells.

The trim removed 5 bases at V and 6 bases at J, leaving 10 bases unmatched. The CDR3 spans 16 residues. Germline loops: CDR1 PRHDT, CDR2 FYEKMQ (reference sequence). The chain combines TRBV13 with TRBJ2-7, with 13 bases identical to TRBD2. The clonotype originates from a man in his forties in good health and CMV-seronegative. The sequenced sample was PBMCs. The CDR3 spells CASSQGLAGIGGEQYF. The CDR3 DNA is TGTGCCAGCAGCCAGGGACTAGCGGGGATAGGTGGCGAGCAGTACTTC.